This record covers a single T cell receptor (beta chain). Its antigen is still unknown. Blood replicates held 0.5 ug DNA, tumor or normal breast around 1.5 ug, two each. TCRdb's table, derived via immunoSEQ multiplex PCR, lists solely in-frame clones and lacks some. The sample shows approximately 20,000 clones, over 70% of them seen only once. This specimen comes from a study of early stage breast cancer tumors. Study background: About 80% of the 16 invasive tumors were ER+, PR+ and HER2-. Average read coverage per sample was roughly 9.1-fold.

Study findings and constraints: Most shared enriched TCRB sequences were commonly generated ones.

CDR3 size: 15 residues. Germline V gives CDR1 SEHNR, CDR2 FQNEAQ (reference sequence). Trimming removed 7 bases from V and 5 bases from J; junction bases left unmatched: 9. The chain is built from TRBV7-9 and TRBJ2-2; 8 bases are a match to TRBD2. The sequence was obtained from an older person with breast cancer. The sample was blood. DNA for the CDR3: TGTGCCAGCATCAACGGGGGGGTCAGTACCGGGGAGCTGTTTTTT. Translation gives CASINGGVSTGELFF.